Given below is one TCR beta chain in context. The data derive from a study of blood T cell repertoires in COVID-19. Whole-study context: Samples taken during acute and convalescent COVID-19 were collected in the United States, Italy and Spain.

The CDR3 totals 13 residues. The germline V gene has CDR1 GTSNPN and CDR2 SVGIG (reference sequence). V lost 5 bases to trimming and J lost 7 bases; unmatched junction nucleotides: 7. The protocol was immunoSEQ multiplex PCR, while the TCRdb copy is restricted to in-frame clones and leaves out a portion. The table includes over 100,000 clones, under 85% detected once. The TCR sequence derives from an older woman with acute or convalescent COVID-19. The V gene is TRBV30, the J gene TRBJ1-1; 10 nucleotides align to TRBD1. Specimen: peripheral blood. Here the CDR3 reads CAWASTGGNEAFF. The CDR3 nucleotides read TGTGCCTGGGCTTCGACAGGGGGCAATGAAGCTTTCTTT.